This TCR beta chain appears in the sequencing data of a study of blood T cells in healthy people across ages. PCR was performed a second time for about 7 to 12 cycles using a sample-barcoded 5' primer and a J-beta primer mix. One entry per CDR3 protein, called by TCRdb with MiXCR from the 5' RACE reads. The sample carries 1,500,000 or so distinct CDR3 sequences, 59% recorded once. Healthy Russian Caucasian donors spanned ages roughly 6 to 90 years. The CDR3 sequence is 20 residues long. Losses at the gene ends were 0 bases for V and 2 bases for J; bases not matched to a gene: 16. CDR1 and CDR2 (germline): ENHRY, SYGVKD.

The specimen was blood. The source of this sequence is a man between 18 and 35 years old in good health. This chain links TRBV10-3 with TRBJ2-3, with 8 nucleotides matching TRBD2. The CDR3 DNA reads TGTGCCATCAGTGAGTCGGAGACTAGCGTAGTCCGGGGTATCACAGATACGCAGTATTTT. This encodes CAISESETSVVRGITDTQYF.